This T cell receptor beta chain was profiled in a study of cytomegalovirus exposure and HLA in healthy donors. On this clone: What it recognizes is unknown.

60 Vbeta and 13 Jbeta primers were used in PCR. The data were produced by immunoSEQ multiplex PCR, yet TCRdb's version contains in-frame clones alone and is incomplete. The table records more than 95,000 clones, 76% of them present only once. Findings and limits, study-wide: V- and J-gene trimming in TCR beta was tied to a missense DCLRE1C variant by an analysis performed later. The authors excluded some V segments, including TRBV6-2 and TRBV6-3, as indistinguishable. According to the study, about 180 TCR beta chains were cytomegalovirus-associated. While the bulk of TCR sequences proved rare, some public TCRs turned up in many donors.

CDR3 length equals 16 residues. With 4 bases removed from V and 5 bases from J, the gap between germline ends came to 22 bases. CDR1 and CDR2 (germline): SGDLS, YYNGEE. The sample taken for sequencing was PBMCs. The chain uses TRBV9 and TRBJ2-7; possible D gene TRBD1, 8 bases. This clonotype was obtained from a woman aged 18-35 years in good health and CMV-seropositive. In DNA, the CDR3 is TGTGCCAGCAGCACCACCTTCCAGGGGGCGGGAGACGAGCAGTACTTC. This gives the protein CASSTTFQGAGDEQYF.